This T cell receptor beta chain is drawn from a study of blood T cell repertoires in COVID-19. Trimming stripped 5 bases from V and 7 bases from J, with 11 bases between. Germline CDR1 and CDR2: SGHTA and FQGNSA. This CDR3 region has 13 residues. Clones were sequenced by immunoSEQ multiplex PCR, and TCRdb holds only the in-frame ones, with some missing. The table includes 150,000 to 200,000 clones, about nine tenths detected once. In this sample, this clone turned up a few times. Material: peripheral blood. The receptor was isolated from a man in his 70s with active or convalescent COVID-19. V gene TRBV7-2 combines with J gene TRBJ1-4, with D possibly TRBD1 on 6 matching bases. The CDR3 loop is CASSTEGGEKLFF. As DNA, the CDR3 is TGTGCCAGCAGCACAGAAGGGGGTGAAAAACTGTTTTTT. Filled out from reference TRBV7-2 and TRBJ1-4, the complete variable domain reads GAGVSQSPSNKVTEKGKDVELRCDPISGHTALYWYRQSLGQGLEFLIYFQGNSAPDKSGLPSDRFSAERTGGSVSTLTIQRTQQEDSAVYLCASSTEGGEKLFFGSGTQLSVL.